This TCR beta chain was identified during a study of neurological immune-mediated disorders. This clonotype was recorded many times. V was trimmed by 6 bases and J by 5 bases, leaving 10 bases between them. CDR3 length: 12 residues. Looked up from germline, CDR1 is DFQATT and CDR2 is SNEGSKA (reference sequence). TCRdb reprocessed the 5' RACE reads via MiXCR and lists one record per CDR3 protein. This table has 40,000 or so distinct CDR3 sequences, around 6.8% appearing once. The rearrangement links TRBV20-1 to TRBJ2-2; D unclear. Specimen: PBMCs. The TCR comes from a woman aged 40 to 50 in good health. The CDR3 is CSASTGTGELFF. DNA for the CDR3: TGCAGTGCCAGTACCGGAACCGGGGAGCTGTTTTTT.